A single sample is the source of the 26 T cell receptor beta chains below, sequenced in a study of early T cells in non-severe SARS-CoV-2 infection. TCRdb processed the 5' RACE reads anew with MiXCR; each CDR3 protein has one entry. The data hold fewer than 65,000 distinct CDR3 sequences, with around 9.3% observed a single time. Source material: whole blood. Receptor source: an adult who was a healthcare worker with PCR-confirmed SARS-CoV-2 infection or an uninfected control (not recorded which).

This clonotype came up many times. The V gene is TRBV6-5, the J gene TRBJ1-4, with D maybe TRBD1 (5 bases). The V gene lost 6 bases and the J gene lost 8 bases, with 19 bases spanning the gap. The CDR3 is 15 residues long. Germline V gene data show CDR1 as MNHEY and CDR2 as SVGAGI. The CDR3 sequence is CASSPLVGVTEKLFF. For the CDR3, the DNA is TGTGCCAGCAGCCCCCTCGTAGGGGTGACCGAAAAACTGTTTTTT.

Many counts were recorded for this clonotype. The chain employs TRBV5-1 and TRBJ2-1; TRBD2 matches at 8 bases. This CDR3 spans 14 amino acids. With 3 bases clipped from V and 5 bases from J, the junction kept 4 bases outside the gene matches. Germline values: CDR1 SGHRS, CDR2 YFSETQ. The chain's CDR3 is CASSWRAGDNEQFF. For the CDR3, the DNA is TGCGCCAGCAGCTGGAGAGCGGGGGACAATGAGCAGTTCTTC.

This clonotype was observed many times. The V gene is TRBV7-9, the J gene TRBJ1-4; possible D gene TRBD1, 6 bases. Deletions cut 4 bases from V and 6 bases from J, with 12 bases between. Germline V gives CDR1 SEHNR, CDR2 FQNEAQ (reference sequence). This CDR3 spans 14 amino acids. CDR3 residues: CASSSQRGDEKLFF. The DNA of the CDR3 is TGTGCCAGCAGCTCCCAGAGGGGGGATGAAAAACTGTTTTTT.

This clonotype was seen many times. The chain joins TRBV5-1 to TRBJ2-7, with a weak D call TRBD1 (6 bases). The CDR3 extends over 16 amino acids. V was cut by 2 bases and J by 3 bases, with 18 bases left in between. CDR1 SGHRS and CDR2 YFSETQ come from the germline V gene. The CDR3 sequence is CASSFPDRLDNYEQYF. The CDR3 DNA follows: TGCGCCAGCAGCTTTCCTGACAGGTTGGACAACTACGAGCAGTACTTC.

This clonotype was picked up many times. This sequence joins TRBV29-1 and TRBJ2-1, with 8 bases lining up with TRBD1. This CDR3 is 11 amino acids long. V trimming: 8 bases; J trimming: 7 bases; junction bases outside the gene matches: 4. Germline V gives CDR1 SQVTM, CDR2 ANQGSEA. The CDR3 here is CSRTGRNEQFF. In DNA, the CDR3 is TGCAGCCGGACAGGGAGAAATGAGCAGTTCTTC.

CDR3 bases: TGTGCCAGCAGCGCCGGCAGGCTGACGCAGTATTTT. Translating gives CASSAGRLTQYF. This chain connects TRBV6-6 to TRBJ2-3; no clear D gene. Trimming cost V 6 bases and J 9 bases, with 13 bases left between them. The length of the CDR3 is 12 residues. CDR1 and CDR2 (germline): MNHNY, SVGAGI (reference sequence).

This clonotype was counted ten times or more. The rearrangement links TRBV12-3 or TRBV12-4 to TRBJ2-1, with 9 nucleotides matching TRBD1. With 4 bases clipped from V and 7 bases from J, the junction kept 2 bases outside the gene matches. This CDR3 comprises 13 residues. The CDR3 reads CASSWDRENEQFF. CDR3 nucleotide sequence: TGTGCCAGCAGTTGGGACAGGGAAAATGAGCAGTTCTTC.

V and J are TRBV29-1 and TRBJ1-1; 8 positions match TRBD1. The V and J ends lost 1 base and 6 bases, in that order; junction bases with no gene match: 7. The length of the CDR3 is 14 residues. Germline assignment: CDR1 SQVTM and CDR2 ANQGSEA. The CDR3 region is CSVEGPGGFSEAFF. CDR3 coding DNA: TGCAGCGTTGAAGGTCCAGGGGGCTTCTCTGAAGCTTTCTTT.

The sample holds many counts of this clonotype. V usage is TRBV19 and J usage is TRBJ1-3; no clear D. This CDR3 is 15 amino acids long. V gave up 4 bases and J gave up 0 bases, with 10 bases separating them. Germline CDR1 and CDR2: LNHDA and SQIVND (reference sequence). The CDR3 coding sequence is TGTGCCAGTAGTAGTGTTGGGATCTCTGGAAACACCATATATTTT. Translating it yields CASSSVGISGNTIYF.

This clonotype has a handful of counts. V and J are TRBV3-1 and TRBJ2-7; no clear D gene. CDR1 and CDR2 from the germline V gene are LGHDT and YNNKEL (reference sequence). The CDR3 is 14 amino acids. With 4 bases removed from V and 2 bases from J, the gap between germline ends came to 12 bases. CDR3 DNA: TGTGCCAGCAGCCTGAGGCAGCCCCCCTACGAGCAGTACTTC. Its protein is CASSLRQPPYEQYF.

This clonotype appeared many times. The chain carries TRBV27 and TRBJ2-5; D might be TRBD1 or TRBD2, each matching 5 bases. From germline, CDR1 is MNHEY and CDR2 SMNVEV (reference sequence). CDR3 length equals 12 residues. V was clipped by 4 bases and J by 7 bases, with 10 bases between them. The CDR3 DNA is TGTGCCAGCAGTTGGGGGTCCGGGACCCAGTACTTC. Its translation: CASSWGSGTQYF.

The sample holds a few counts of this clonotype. The CDR3, as DNA: TGTGCCAGCAGCCCACAACCCGGGAGTAGGGGCAATGAGCAGTTCTTC. Translating it yields CASSPQPGSRGNEQFF. The rearrangement joins TRBV9 to TRBJ2-1; possible D gene TRBD2, 6 bases. The CDR3 contains 16 residues. Trimming removed 4 bases from V and 6 bases from J, with 20 bases in between. Germline CDR1 SGDLS, CDR2 YYNGEE.

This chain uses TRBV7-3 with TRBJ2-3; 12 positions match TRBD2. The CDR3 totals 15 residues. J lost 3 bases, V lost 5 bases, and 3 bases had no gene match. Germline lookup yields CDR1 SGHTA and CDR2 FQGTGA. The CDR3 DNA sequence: TGTGCCAGCAGCCTAGCGGGGGGGCAGACAGATACGCAGTATTTT. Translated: CASSLAGGQTDTQYF. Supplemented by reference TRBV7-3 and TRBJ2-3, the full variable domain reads GAGVSQTPSNKVTEKGKYVELRCDPISGHTALYWYRQSLGQGPEFLIYFQGTGAADDSGLPNDRFFAVRPEGSVSTLKIQRTERGDSAVYLCASSLAGGQTDTQYFGPGTRLTVL.

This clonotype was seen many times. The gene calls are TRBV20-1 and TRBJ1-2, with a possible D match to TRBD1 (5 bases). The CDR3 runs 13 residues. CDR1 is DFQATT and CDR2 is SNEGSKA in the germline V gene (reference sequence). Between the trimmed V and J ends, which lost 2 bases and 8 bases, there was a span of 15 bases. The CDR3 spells CSARQPPGKGYTF. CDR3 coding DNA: TGCAGTGCTAGACAACCACCAGGGAAAGGCTACACCTTC.

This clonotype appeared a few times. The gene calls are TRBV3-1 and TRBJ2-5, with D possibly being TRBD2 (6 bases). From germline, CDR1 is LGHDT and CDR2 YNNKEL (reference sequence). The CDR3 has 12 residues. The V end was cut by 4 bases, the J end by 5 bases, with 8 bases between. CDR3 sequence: CASSLEGETQYF. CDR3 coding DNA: TGTGCCAGCAGCCTGGAGGGGGAGACCCAGTACTTC.

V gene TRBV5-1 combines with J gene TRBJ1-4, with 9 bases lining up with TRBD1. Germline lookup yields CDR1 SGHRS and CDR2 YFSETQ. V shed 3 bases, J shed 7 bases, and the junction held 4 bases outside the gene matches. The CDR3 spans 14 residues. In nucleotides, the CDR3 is TGCGCCAGCAGCTCGGGACAGGGTCTTGAAAAACTGTTTTTT. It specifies CASSSGQGLEKLFF.

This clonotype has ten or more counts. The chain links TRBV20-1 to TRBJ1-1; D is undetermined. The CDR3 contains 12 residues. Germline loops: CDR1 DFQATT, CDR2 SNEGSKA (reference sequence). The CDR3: CSLTSMNTEAFF. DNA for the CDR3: TGCAGCCTGACAAGCATGAACACTGAAGCTTTCTTT.

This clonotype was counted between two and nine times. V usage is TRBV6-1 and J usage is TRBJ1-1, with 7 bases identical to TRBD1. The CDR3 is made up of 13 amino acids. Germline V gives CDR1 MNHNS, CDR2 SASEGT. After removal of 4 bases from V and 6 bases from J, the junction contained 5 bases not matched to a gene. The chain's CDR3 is CASSATGMAEAFF. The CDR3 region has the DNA TGTGCCAGCAGTGCGACAGGGATGGCTGAAGCTTTCTTT.

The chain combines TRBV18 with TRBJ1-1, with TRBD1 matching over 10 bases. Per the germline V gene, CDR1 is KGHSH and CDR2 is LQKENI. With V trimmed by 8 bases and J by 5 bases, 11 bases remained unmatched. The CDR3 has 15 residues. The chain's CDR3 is CASLPDRGYGTEAFF. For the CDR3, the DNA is TGTGCCAGCCTACCGGACAGGGGGTATGGGACTGAAGCTTTCTTT.

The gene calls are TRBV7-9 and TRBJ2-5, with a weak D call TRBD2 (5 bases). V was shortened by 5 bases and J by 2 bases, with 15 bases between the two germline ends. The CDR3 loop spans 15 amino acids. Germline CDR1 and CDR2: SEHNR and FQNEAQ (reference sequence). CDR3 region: CASSPPGFWQETQYF. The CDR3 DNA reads TGTGCCAGCAGCCCCCCGGGATTTTGGCAAGAGACCCAGTACTTC.

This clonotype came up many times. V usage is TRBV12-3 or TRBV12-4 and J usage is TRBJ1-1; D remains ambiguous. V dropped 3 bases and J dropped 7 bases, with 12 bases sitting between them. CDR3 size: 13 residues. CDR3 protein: CASSFRRADEAFF. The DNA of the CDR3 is TGTGCCAGCAGTTTCCGACGTGCGGATGAAGCTTTCTTT.

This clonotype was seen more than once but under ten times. This CDR3 reads CASSVAGITYEQYF. CDR3 sequence (DNA): TGTGCCAGCAGCGTAGCGGGGATTACCTACGAGCAGTACTTC. This chain joins TRBV9 and TRBJ2-7; D possibly corresponds to TRBD2 (5 bases). Per the germline V gene, CDR1 is SGDLS and CDR2 is YYNGEE. The V end was cut by 0 bases, the J end by 2 bases, with 9 bases between. The length of the CDR3 is 14 residues.

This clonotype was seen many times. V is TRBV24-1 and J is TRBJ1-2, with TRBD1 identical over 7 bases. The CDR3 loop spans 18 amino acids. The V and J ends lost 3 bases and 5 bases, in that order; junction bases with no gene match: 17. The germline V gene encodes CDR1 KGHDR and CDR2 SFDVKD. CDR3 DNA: TGTGCCACCAGTGATATGGGACAGCTATCTACTCTACTTTATGGCTACACCTTC. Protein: CATSDMGQLSTLLYGYTF.

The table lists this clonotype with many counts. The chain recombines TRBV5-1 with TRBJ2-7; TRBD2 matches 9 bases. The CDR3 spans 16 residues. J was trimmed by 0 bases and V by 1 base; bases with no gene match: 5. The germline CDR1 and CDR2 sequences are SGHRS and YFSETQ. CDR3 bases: TGCGCCAGCAGCTTGCAGGCTAGCGGGAACTCCTACGAGCAGTACTTC. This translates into CASSLQASGNSYEQYF.

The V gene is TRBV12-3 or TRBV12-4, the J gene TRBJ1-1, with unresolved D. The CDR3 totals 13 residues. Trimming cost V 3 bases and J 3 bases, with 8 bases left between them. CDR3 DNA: TGTGCCAGCAGTTTCAAGGGCTACACTGAAGCTTTCTTT. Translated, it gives CASSFKGYTEAFF.

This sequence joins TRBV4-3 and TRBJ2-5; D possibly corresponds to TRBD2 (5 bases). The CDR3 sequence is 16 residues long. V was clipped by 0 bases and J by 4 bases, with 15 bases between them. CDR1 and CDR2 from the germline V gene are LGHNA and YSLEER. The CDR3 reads CASSQDSPGKGETQYF. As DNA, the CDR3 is TGCGCCAGCAGCCAAGATTCGCCCGGGAAAGGAGAGACCCAGTACTTC.